Each of the 29 T cell receptor beta chains below was sequenced from the same sample in a study of OX40 agonist ivuxolimab in advanced cancers. Profiled with immunoSEQ multiplex PCR; TCRdb holds only in-frame clones, not every one. The sample has roughly 77,000 clones, around 90% seen once. The starting material was CD4+ or CD8+ T cells sorted from blood, obtained in a trial of the OX40 agonist ivuxolimab. Receptor source: an adult with an advanced solid tumor such as melanoma, head and neck, liver or kidney cancer.

The chain carries TRBV5-1 and TRBJ2-2; D perhaps matches TRBD1 (5 bases). In germline, CDR1 is SGHRS, CDR2 YFSETQ. V was pared by 1 base and J by 0 bases, with 13 bases between. The CDR3 is 17 residues long. The CDR3, as DNA: TGCGCCAGCAGCTTGCCGGACACGCTGGCGAACACCGGGGAGCTGTTTTTT. It is translated as CASSLPDTLANTGELFF.

This clone has just a few counts. The chain has TRBV7-6 and TRBJ2-1; D is perhaps TRBD1 or TRBD2 (6 bases each). CDR1 and CDR2 (germline): SGHVS, FNYEAQ. Trimming took 2 bases from V and 2 from J, leaving 19 bases between them. The CDR3 loop spans 18 amino acids. The CDR3 bases are TGTGCCAGCAGCTTATTGGGGGGCTCGGTGTCGACCTACAATGAGCAGTTCTTC. Amino acid sequence: CASSLLGGSVSTYNEQFF.

The chain links TRBV27 to TRBJ2-7; perhaps TRBD2 as D (5 bases). The V gene's germline CDR1 is MNHEY and CDR2 SMNVEV (reference sequence). The CDR3 loop spans 14 amino acids. The V and J ends lost 2 bases and 1 base respectively, with 9 bases between them. CDR3 region: CASSLHRDSYEQYF. The CDR3 region has the DNA TGTGCCAGCAGTTTACACCGGGATTCCTACGAGCAGTACTTC.

The J gene is TRBJ1-1, the V gene TRBV18; TRBD1 might be the D (5 bases). The V end lost 6 bases, the J end lost 6 bases, and 20 bases lay between the germline ends. This CDR3 has 15 residues. Per germline, CDR1 KGHSH and CDR2 LQKENI. Here the CDR3 reads CASSQGNLRVPEAFF. The DNA for the CDR3 is TGTGCCAGCTCGCAGGGAAACCTTAGGGTACCTGAAGCTTTCTTT.

This rearrangement joins TRBV6-1 to TRBJ2-4; D might be TRBD1 (5 bases). Per the germline V gene, CDR1 is MNHNS and CDR2 is SASEGT. Trimming cost V 3 bases and J 9 bases, with 12 bases left between them. CDR3 length: 13 amino acids. CDR3 residues: CASSDFNRGIQYF. The DNA of the CDR3 is TGTGCCAGCAGTGACTTCAATAGGGGCATTCAGTACTTC.

The chain combines TRBV6-5 with TRBJ2-5; possibly TRBD2 for D (7 bases). The CDR3 runs to 15 residues. The V end lost 2 bases, the J end lost 5 bases, and 15 bases lay between the germline ends. The germline CDR1 and CDR2 sequences are MNHEY and SVGAGI. CDR3 sequence: CASSYIHGGRETQYF. CDR3 sequence (DNA): TGTGCCAGCAGTTACATACACGGGGGGCGCGAGACCCAGTACTTC.

The gene calls are TRBV6-1 and TRBJ2-7, with 9 positions matching TRBD1. Looked up from germline, CDR1 is MNHNS and CDR2 is SASEGT. The CDR3 runs 15 residues. V lost 3 bases and J lost 6; bases outside the gene matches: 9. The CDR3 DNA reads TGTGCCAGCAGTGATCGGACAGGGGAACGGGTCGAGCAGTACTTC. This gives the protein CASSDRTGERVEQYF.

The chain carries TRBV6-1 and TRBJ2-7; no clear D gene. The CDR3 sequence is 14 residues long. The ends were cut back, 1 base at V and 3 bases at J, with 10 bases in the middle. CDR1 is MNHNS, CDR2 SASEGT, per germline. The CDR3 is CASSEDKFDYEQYF. The CDR3 nucleotides are TGTGCCAGCAGTGAAGACAAGTTCGACTACGAGCAGTACTTC.

As DNA, the CDR3 is TGTGCCAGCAGCTTAGGCCGTGAGCAGTTCTTC. Its protein is CASSLGREQFF. The chain uses TRBV11-2 and TRBJ2-1; no clear D gene. Germline assignment: CDR1 SGHAT and CDR2 FQNNGV. This CDR3 spans 11 amino acids. V lost 1 base, J lost 9 bases, and 4 bases lay in between.

CDR3 sequence reads: CASSLFGPAGSDTQYF. In DNA form, the CDR3 reads TGTGCCAGCAGTTTATTTGGCCCCGCGGGCTCAGATACGCAGTATTTT. The chain recombines TRBV27 with TRBJ2-3; tentative D call: TRBD2 (5 bases). This CDR3 is 16 amino acids long. Germline V CDR1 and CDR2: MNHEY, SMNVEV (reference sequence). Trimming left V 1 base short and J 4 bases short, with 15 bases between.

The rearrangement uses TRBV6-4 and TRBJ1-1; D is undetermined. The CDR3 is made up of 14 amino acids. Germline lookup yields CDR1 MRHNA and CDR2 SNTAGT. V lost 0 bases, J lost 6 bases, and 11 bases lay in between. The CDR3 reads CASSDSPDGAEAFF. The CDR3 DNA reads TGTGCCAGCAGTGACTCCCCAGACGGAGCTGAAGCTTTCTTT.

J is TRBJ1-6 and V is TRBV10-3, with 9 bases identical to TRBD1. This CDR3 region has 13 residues. V trimming: 6 bases; J trimming: 7 bases; junction bases outside the gene matches: 1. Germline values: CDR1 ENHRY, CDR2 SYGVKD. CDR3 protein: CAIRTGGNSPLHF. CDR3 nucleotide sequence: TGTGCCATCAGGACAGGGGGAAATTCACCCCTCCACTTT.

This clone has only a few counts. The chain is built from TRBV6-5 and TRBJ1-2, with 8 nucleotides matching TRBD1. The CDR3 sequence is 11 residues long. The junction had 2 bases not matched to a gene; V was cut back by 8 bases and J by 6 bases. Germline V CDR1 and CDR2: MNHEY, SVGAGI. The CDR3 sequence is CASWTGHGYTF. CDR3 sequence (DNA): TGTGCCAGCTGGACAGGGCATGGCTACACCTTC.

V usage is TRBV5-6 and J usage is TRBJ2-7, with a weak D call TRBD2 (5 bases). The ends were cut back, 0 bases at V and 3 bases at J, with 16 bases in the middle. Germline V lookup: CDR1 SGHDT, CDR2 YYEEEE. The CDR3 has 16 amino acids. CDR3 protein: CASSLAEGTRDYEQYF. The CDR3 nucleotides are TGTGCCAGCAGCTTGGCTGAGGGAACACGGGACTACGAGCAGTACTTC.

The J gene is TRBJ2-7, the V gene TRBV5-6; no clear D gene. The V end was cut by 1 base, the J end by 3 bases, with 11 bases between. Germline V gene sequence: CDR1 SGHDT, CDR2 YYEEEE. CDR3 length: 14 amino acids. The CDR3 loop is CASSLFPSLYEQYF. DNA of the CDR3: TGTGCCAGCAGCTTGTTTCCCAGCCTCTACGAGCAGTACTTC.

J is TRBJ2-1 and V is TRBV2; the D gene is possibly TRBD2 (6 bases). In germline, CDR1 is SNHLY, CDR2 FYNNEI. Trimming removed 2 bases at V and 8 bases at J, with 19 bases between. The CDR3 spans 16 residues. This chain's CDR3 is CASSEPARLEQDEQFF. In nucleotides, the CDR3 is TGTGCCAGCAGTGAACCCGCTCGACTAGAACAAGATGAGCAGTTCTTC.

This clone turned up a few times. This chain connects TRBV5-8 to TRBJ1-5; D is undetermined. Germline CDR1 reads SGHTS; CDR2 reads YDEGEE. The CDR3 loop spans 15 amino acids. V shed 1 base and J shed 0 bases, with 8 bases lying between them. The CDR3 loop is CASSLIRYSNQPQHF. CDR3 in DNA: TGTGCCAGCAGCTTGATACGGTATAGCAATCAGCCCCAGCATTTT.

The genes are TRBV5-8 and TRBJ2-3; D remains ambiguous. Germline V CDR1 and CDR2: SGHTS, YDEGEE. V was pared by 0 bases and J by 3 bases, with 8 bases between. This CDR3 has 14 amino acids. The CDR3 DNA sequence: TGTGCCAGCAGCTTGGTTGCAGTAACAGATACGCAGTATTTT. Translated: CASSLVAVTDTQYF.

This clone has more than one count but fewer than ten. The junction does not match germline at one end; this may be a read error. The V gene is TRBV7-9, the J gene TRBJ1-2, with D unresolved. The CDR3 runs to 11 residues. Germline V gene data show CDR1 as SEHNR and CDR2 as FQNEAQ (reference sequence). The CDR3 protein is CASSLPGLHLF. The CDR3 nucleotides are TGTGCCAGCAGCTTACCTGGTTTACACCTATTC. The whole variable domain, filled in from reference TRBV7-9 and TRBJ1-2, reads DTGVSQNPRHKITKRGQNVTFRCDPISEHNRLYWYRQTLGQGPEFLTYFQNEAQLEKSRLLSDRFSAERPKGSFSTLEIQRTEQGDSAMYLCASSLPGLHLFGSGTRLTVV.

The chain carries TRBV10-1 and TRBJ2-3; 7 bases are a match to TRBD2. Germline CDR1 is WNHNN and CDR2 is SYGVQD (reference sequence). This CDR3 contains 16 residues. Unmatched junction bases numbered 6, after V lost 0 bases and J lost 3 bases. The CDR3 protein is CASSESGRVRTDTQYF. CDR3 bases: TGCGCCAGCAGTGAGTCTGGGAGGGTTCGAACAGATACGCAGTATTTT.

This rearrangement joins TRBV4-1 to TRBJ1-2; no clear D. This CDR3 region has 17 residues. Germline V gene data show CDR1 as MGHRA and CDR2 as YSYEKL. Between the trimmed V and J ends, which lost 0 bases and 4 bases, there was a span of 18 bases. The CDR3: CASSQDRVEKYSYGYTF. CDR3 nucleotide sequence: TGCGCCAGCAGCCAAGATAGGGTAGAGAAGTATAGCTATGGCTACACCTTC.

This clone was seen once. The genes are TRBV4-1 and TRBJ2-1, with 8 bases identical to TRBD2. This CDR3 region has 16 residues. Trimming took 1 base from V and 4 from J; bases not matched to a gene: 6. From germline, CDR1 is MGHRA and CDR2 YSYEKL. The CDR3 loop reads CASSQVERGPYNEQFF. CDR3 sequence (DNA): TGCGCCAGCAGCCAAGTAGAGCGGGGGCCATACAATGAGCAGTTCTTC.

The chain employs TRBV7-9 and TRBJ1-6; tentative D call: TRBD1 (5 bases). Germline loops: CDR1 SEHNR, CDR2 FQNEAQ (reference sequence). V lost 4 bases and J lost 11, with 18 bases in between. CDR3 length: 15 residues. CDR3 in DNA: TGTGCCAGCAGCTCCCCCCGGGTCGGGACTCCACCCCTCCACTTT. Its protein product is CASSSPRVGTPPLHF.

The gene calls are TRBV4-1 and TRBJ2-7; a weak D match, TRBD1 (5 bases). The germline gives CDR1 MGHRA, CDR2 YSYEKL. This CDR3 spans 14 amino acids. V was trimmed by 1 base and J by 7 bases, leaving 14 bases between them. As DNA, the CDR3 is TGCGCCAGCAGCCAAGTCAAGGGGTCTTGGGAGCAGTACTTC. Its protein product is CASSQVKGSWEQYF.

The chain combines TRBV25-1 with TRBJ2-7; D is perhaps TRBD1 (6 bases). The CDR3 loop spans 16 amino acids. Trimming pared 1 base from V and 5 bases from J, leaving 18 bases between. Germline V gives CDR1 MGHDK, CDR2 SYGVNS. CDR3: CASSEFRAGDGNEQYF. CDR3 DNA: TGTGCCAGCAGTGAATTTAGGGCAGGGGACGGGAACGAGCAGTACTTC.

The chain is built from TRBV5-6 and TRBJ1-4; no firm D call. V was cut by 2 bases and J by 11 bases, with 10 bases left in between. This CDR3 is 12 amino acids long. Germline V gene sequence: CDR1 SGHDT, CDR2 YYEEEE. The CDR3 loop reads CASSLSSGKLFF. The CDR3 nucleotides read TGTGCCAGCAGCTTATCCTCGGGGAAACTGTTTTTT.

The chain links TRBV27 to TRBJ2-1; D is ambiguous. In germline, CDR1 is MNHEY, CDR2 SMNVEV (reference sequence). The V and J ends lost 5 bases and 6 bases respectively, with 14 bases between them. This CDR3 region has 14 residues. The CDR3 loop reads CASSPSTVPNEQFF. CDR3 DNA: TGTGCCAGCAGTCCCTCAACAGTTCCCAATGAGCAGTTCTTC.

This clone came up once. The chain uses TRBV6-5 and TRBJ1-4, with D possibly matching TRBD1 (6 bases). This CDR3 is 14 amino acids long. Trimming stripped 7 bases from V and 5 bases from J, with 14 bases between. Germline V gene data show CDR1 as MNHEY and CDR2 as SVGAGI. For the CDR3, the DNA is TGTGCCAGCACGACAGGACTGATGAATGAAAAACTGTTTTTT. It specifies CASTTGLMNEKLFF.

This clone occurred a few times. This rearrangement joins TRBV30 to TRBJ2-2; D is perhaps TRBD1 (6 bases). CDR1 is GTSNPN and CDR2 is SVGIG in the germline V gene (reference sequence). Trimming cost V 4 bases and J 5 bases, with 14 bases left between them. CDR3 length equals 14 residues. This CDR3 is CAWTTGLGTGELFF. As DNA, the CDR3 is TGTGCCTGGACTACAGGGCTAGGGACCGGGGAGCTGTTTTTT.